This T cell receptor (beta chain) was identified during a study of radiotherapy plus CTLA-4 blockade in lung cancer. Germline values: CDR1 SNHLY, CDR2 FYNNEI. The CDR3 contains 11 residues. Trimming stripped 11 bases from V and 1 base from J, with 8 bases between. TCRdb keeps only in-frame clones here, not all; method: immunoSEQ multiplex PCR. The sample has approximately 72,000 clones, more than 75% seen once. The sample consisted of peripheral blood, taken from a patient treated with radiotherapy plus ipilimumab. This TCR was sampled from a human donor with non-small cell lung cancer who had a complete response to radiotherapy plus ipilimumab. The rearrangement joins TRBV2 to TRBJ2-5, with D possibly matching TRBD1 (5 bases). The CDR3 here is CAAQAQETQYF. Written as DNA, the CDR3 is TGTGCCGCACAGGCCCAAGAGACCCAGTACTTC.